A single sample gave rise to the 12 T cell receptor beta chains below, sequenced in a study of blood T cell repertoires in COVID-19. Clones were read by immunoSEQ multiplex PCR, and TCRdb kept only the in-frame ones, dropping some. This table has 200,000 to 300,000 clones, 70% to 85% appearing once. The sample was peripheral blood. These receptors were obtained from an elderly woman with acute or convalescent COVID-19.

This sequence joins TRBV28 and TRBJ1-1, with D tentatively TRBD1 (6 bases). Germline V gene lookup returns CDR1 MDHEN and CDR2 SYDVKM. The CDR3 extends over 14 amino acids. V lost 6 bases and J lost 1, with 12 bases in between. CDR3 DNA sequence: TGTGCCAGCAGACTACAGGGTGGGAACACTGAAGCTTTCTTT. Its protein is CASRLQGGNTEAFF.

The chain couples TRBV11-1 to TRBJ1-2; no clear D. The V gene's germline CDR1 is SGHAT and CDR2 FQDESV (reference sequence). Trimming shortened V by 2 bases and J by 3 bases, and 4 bases separated the two germline ends. The CDR3 has 12 amino acids. The CDR3 reads CASSLRDYGYTF. CDR3 coding DNA: TGTGCCAGCAGCTTACGGGACTATGGCTACACCTTC.

The chain has TRBV3-1 (or the pseudogene TRBV3-2) and TRBJ1-2; D unresolved. Trimming took off 4 bases at V and 0 bases at J, with 12 bases between the two ends. The CDR3 has 15 residues. Germline CDR1 reads LGHDT; CDR2 reads YNNKEL (reference sequence). The CDR3 sequence is CASSPSSRANYGYTF. In DNA, the CDR3 is TGTGCCAGCAGCCCGTCGTCGAGGGCTAACTATGGCTACACCTTC.

V and J are TRBV15 and TRBJ1-4, with TRBD1 as a possible D gene (6 bases). The CDR3 consists of 15 residues. CDR1 and CDR2 from the germline V gene are LNHNV and YYDKDF (reference sequence). The germline V and J ends were trimmed by 7 bases and 8 bases, with 20 bases remaining between them. CDR3 DNA: TGTGCCACCAAGGGGGGGAGGTCCGGAGGGGAAAAACTGTTTTTT. Protein product: CATKGGRSGGEKLFF. Combining the CDR3 with reference TRBV15 and TRBJ1-4 gives the whole variable domain DAMVIQNPRYQVTQFGKPVTLSCSQTLNHNVMYWYQQKSSQAPKLLFHYYDKDFNNEADTPDNFQSRRPNTSFCFLDIRSPGLGDTAMYLCATKGGRSGGEKLFFGSGTQLSVL.

There are a few counts of this clone. This chain connects TRBV2 to TRBJ2-3, with 8 bases identical to TRBD2. The trim removed 3 bases at V and 6 bases at J, leaving 5 bases unmatched. The CDR3 contains 14 residues. The germline V gene has CDR1 SNHLY and CDR2 FYNNEI. CDR3 in amino acids: CASSDGGGRDTQYF. The DNA of the CDR3 is TGTGCCAGCAGTGATGGCGGGGGGCGGGATACGCAGTATTTT.

V is TRBV6-1 and J is TRBJ1-5, with TRBD1 identical over 10 bases. Germline CDR1 is MNHNS and CDR2 is SASEGT. V shed 3 bases, J shed 8 bases, and the junction held 4 bases outside the gene matches. This CDR3 has 14 residues. CDR3 region: CASSEGTGVEPQHF. The CDR3 coding sequence is TGTGCCAGCAGTGAGGGGACAGGGGTTGAGCCCCAGCATTTT.

The gene calls are TRBV5-3 and TRBJ1-2; D is possibly TRBD1 (6 bases). TRBV5-3 is recorded as an ORF, its role being uncertain. This CDR3 has 14 residues. Between the trimmed V and J ends, which lost 4 bases and 10 bases, there was a span of 20 bases. The CDR3 loop reads CARSLPKGDENYTF. The CDR3 nucleotides are TGTGCCAGAAGCCTGCCGAAGGGGGATGAGAACTACACCTTC.

The gene calls are TRBV3-1 (or the pseudogene TRBV3-2) and TRBJ1-6; 8 positions match TRBD1. The CDR3 sequence is 15 residues long. V lost 3 bases to trimming and J lost 7 bases; unmatched junction nucleotides: 5. CDR1 and CDR2 (germline): LGHDT, YNNKEL (reference sequence). The CDR3 is CASSQGRGRNSPLHF. The CDR3 bases are TGTGCCAGCAGCCAGGGCAGGGGGCGGAATTCACCCCTCCACTTT.

This clone was found a few times. V gene TRBV24-1 combines with J gene TRBJ2-1, with 7 bases matching TRBD1. Germline trimming cut 2 bases from V and 7 bases from J; bases unmatched to any gene: 13. Germline V gives CDR1 KGHDR, CDR2 SFDVKD. The CDR3 runs to 17 residues. The CDR3 sequence: CATSDYRGKAEGNEQFF. CDR3 in DNA: TGTGCCACCAGTGATTACAGGGGCAAGGCTGAGGGAAATGAGCAGTTCTTC.

V usage is TRBV12-3 or TRBV12-4 and J usage is TRBJ2-3; D is perhaps TRBD1 (5 bases). Trimming left V 7 bases short and J 2 bases short, with 10 bases between. The CDR3 spans 13 residues. The CDR3 DNA reads as TGTGCCAGCACCCAGGGCCCCACAGATACGCAGTATTTT. Protein product: CASTQGPTDTQYF.

This chain uses TRBV9 with TRBJ2-1; 7 bases agree with TRBD2. There are 15 residues in the CDR3. In germline, CDR1 is SGDLS, CDR2 YYNGEE. V gave up 3 bases and J gave up 4 bases; unmatched junction bases: 7. The CDR3 here is CASSARGEGYNEQFF. In DNA form, the CDR3 reads TGTGCCAGCAGCGCCCGGGGGGAGGGTTACAATGAGCAGTTCTTC.

This rearrangement joins TRBV4-1 to TRBJ2-7, with a tentative D call TRBD2 (6 bases). CDR1 is MGHRA and CDR2 is YSYEKL in the germline V gene. Trimming cost V 4 bases and J 1 base, with 11 bases left between them. The CDR3 spans 14 residues. DNA for the CDR3: TGCGCCAGCAGCCTGGGACTCTCATCCTACGAGCAGTACTTC. Translated, it gives CASSLGLSSYEQYF.